This T cell receptor (beta chain) was captured in a study of blood T cell repertoires in COVID-19. The overall study: From T cells, B-cell-depleted T cells, or PBMCs came the material, which was cDNA or gDNA.

In germline, CDR1 is MDHEN, CDR2 SYDVKM. Germline trimming cut 6 bases from V and 6 bases from J; bases unmatched to any gene: 0. The CDR3 is made up of 13 amino acids. Assay used: immunoSEQ multiplex PCR; TCRdb lists only in-frame clones, some missing. The sample has over 200,000 clones, roughly 85% seen once. Material for sequencing was PBMCs or T cells enriched from blood (not recorded which). The chain has TRBV28 and TRBJ2-4, with 12 nucleotides matching TRBD2. The source is a man aged 40-49 years who had recovered from COVID-19. The CDR3 DNA reads TGTGCCAGCAGGACTAGCGGGGGAAACATTCAGTACTTC. Translation gives CASRTSGGNIQYF.